The sequence of this TCR beta chain was determined in a study of metastatic and nonmetastatic thyroid tumors. This clone has at least ten counts. TCRdb reanalyzed the PCR reads via MiXCR. Seen here are more than 20,000 clones, roughly 22% observed once, and the top ten hold under 30%. The germline V gene has CDR1 LGHDT and CDR2 YNNKEL (reference sequence). The V gene end was trimmed by 5 bases and the J gene end by 7 bases; junction bases not matched to a gene: 8. The CDR3 consists of 15 residues. All patients were treatment-naive before thyroid surgery. The TCR originated in a female donor with papillary thyroid cancer or a benign thyroid nodule (not recorded which). Some clones in this sample may be carry-over from other donors' samples. V is TRBV3-1 and J is TRBJ2-1, with TRBD2 matching 10 bases. The sample taken for sequencing was blood. The CDR3 protein is CASSLGAGGGNEQFF. In DNA form, the CDR3 reads TGTGCCAGCAGCTTAGGAGCGGGAGGGGGGAATGAGCAGTTCTTC.